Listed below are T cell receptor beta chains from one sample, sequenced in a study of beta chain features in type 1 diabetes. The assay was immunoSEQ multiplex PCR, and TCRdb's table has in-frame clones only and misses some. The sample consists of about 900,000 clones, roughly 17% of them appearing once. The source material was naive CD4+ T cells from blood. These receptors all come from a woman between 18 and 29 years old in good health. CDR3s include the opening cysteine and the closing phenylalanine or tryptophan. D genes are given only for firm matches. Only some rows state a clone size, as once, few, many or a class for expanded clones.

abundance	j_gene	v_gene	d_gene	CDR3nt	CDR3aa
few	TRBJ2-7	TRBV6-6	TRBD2	TGTGCCAGCAGTCGGGGACTAGCGGGGATCTCCTACGAGCAGTACTTC	CASSRGLAGISYEQYF
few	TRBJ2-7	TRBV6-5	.	TGTGCCAGCAGTCAAGGACAGCCAACCACCTACGAGCAGTACTTC	CASSQGQPTTYEQYF
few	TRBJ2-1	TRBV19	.	TGTGCCAGTAGTATATCGGAGCTGGGTGAGCAGTTCTTC	CASSISELGEQFF
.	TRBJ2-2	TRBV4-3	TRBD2	TGCGCCAGCAGCCTCGGATCGACTAGCGGGAGGGCCGGCACCGGGGAGCTGTTTTTT	CASSLGSTSGRAGTGELFF
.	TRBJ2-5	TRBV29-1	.	TGCAGCGTTGAACGGGGTGAGACCCAGTACTTC	CSVERGETQYF
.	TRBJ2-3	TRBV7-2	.	TGTGCCAGCAGCTTAGTAGGAGGGAGTGTTACGCAGTATTTT	CASSLVGGSVTQYF
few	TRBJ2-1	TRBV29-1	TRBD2	TGCAGCGTTGATTCTTCGGCTAGCGGGACGACTTTCAATGAGCAGTTCTTC	CSVDSSASGTTFNEQFF
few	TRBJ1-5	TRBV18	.	TGTGCCAGCTCACCGGGCGGGCAGCCCCAGCATTTT	CASSPGGQPQHF
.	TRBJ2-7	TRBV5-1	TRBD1	TGCGCCAGCAGTATGGGTACAGGGGTCGGGGAGCAGTACTTC	CASSMGTGVGEQYF
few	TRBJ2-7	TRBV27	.	TGTGCCAGCAGTTTACGTTACGAGCAGTACTTC	CASSLRYEQYF
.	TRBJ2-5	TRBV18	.	TGTGCCAGCTCACCACCGACGCAAGAGACCCAGTACTTC	CASSPPTQETQYF
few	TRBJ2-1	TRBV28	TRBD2	TGTGCCAGCACTAGCGGGGCGAAATACAATGAGCAGTTCTTC	CASTSGAKYNEQFF
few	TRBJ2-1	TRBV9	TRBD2	TGTGCCAGCAGCGTAGCGTCGGCTAGCGGGAGGGTTTTCTTC	CASSVASASGRVFF
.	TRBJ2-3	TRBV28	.	TGTGCCAGCAGCTCAGGGCCCACAGATACGCAGTATTTT	CASSSGPTDTQYF
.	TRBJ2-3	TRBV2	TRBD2	TGTGCCAGCAGTGATTGGGCTAGCGGGAAGGATACGCAGTATTTT	CASSDWASGKDTQYF
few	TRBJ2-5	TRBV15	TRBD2	TGTGCCACCAGCAGAGACCTCCGGGGGGGCCAAGAGACCCAGTACTTC	CATSRDLRGGQETQYF
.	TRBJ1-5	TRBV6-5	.	TGTGCCAGCAGTTATTCAGGGGATAGCAATCAGCCCCAGCATTTT	CASSYSGDSNQPQHF
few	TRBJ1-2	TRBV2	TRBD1	TGTGCCAGCAGTGAGTGGGACAGGGAATATGGCTACACCTTC	CASSEWDREYGYTF
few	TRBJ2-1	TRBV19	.	TGTGCCAGTAGTATTAGCGGATCCTACAATGAGCAGTTCTTC	CASSISGSYNEQFF
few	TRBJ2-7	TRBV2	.	TGTGCCAGCAGGCCTAGGGGGTCCTACGAGCAGTACTTC	CASRPRGSYEQYF
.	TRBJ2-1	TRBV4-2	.	TGTGCCAGCAGCCAAGGTCAAATTTACAACAATGAGCAGTTCTTC	CASSQGQIYNNEQFF
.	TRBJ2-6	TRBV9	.	TGTGCCAGCAGCGTCAGGGGTACTGGGGCCAACGTCCTGACTTTC	CASSVRGTGANVLTF
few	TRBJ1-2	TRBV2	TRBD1	TGTGCCAGCATTATTACAGGGGGTGGCGGCTACACCTTC	CASIITGGGGYTF